This TCR beta chain came from a study of CD8 T cells in Susac syndrome. Trimming left V 0 bases short and J 0 bases short, with 6 bases between. Germline CDR1 is LGHDT and CDR2 is YNNKEL (reference sequence). The length of the CDR3 is 15 residues. TCR beta was sequenced from blood CD8+ and CD4+ T cells. CD8+ and CD4+ T cells were negatively isolated; TEMRA cells were FACS-enriched. cDNA came from about 0.51 to 1 ug RNA primed by random hexamers. Amplification of TCR beta CDR3 used immunoSEQ multiplex PCR across 54 Vbeta and 13 Jbeta. MiXCR, run by TCRdb on the immunoSEQ multiplex PCR reads, gives a single entry per CDR3 protein. The table records just over 300,000 distinct CDR3 sequences, just over 90% of them present only once.

The gene calls are TRBV3-1 and TRBJ1-3; no clear D. Sequencing input: CD4+ T cells from PBMCs. This sequence originates from a human donor with multiple sclerosis. As DNA, the CDR3 is TGTGCCAGCAGCCAAGATGGACTCTCTGGAAACACCATATATTTT. Its protein is CASSQDGLSGNTIYF.